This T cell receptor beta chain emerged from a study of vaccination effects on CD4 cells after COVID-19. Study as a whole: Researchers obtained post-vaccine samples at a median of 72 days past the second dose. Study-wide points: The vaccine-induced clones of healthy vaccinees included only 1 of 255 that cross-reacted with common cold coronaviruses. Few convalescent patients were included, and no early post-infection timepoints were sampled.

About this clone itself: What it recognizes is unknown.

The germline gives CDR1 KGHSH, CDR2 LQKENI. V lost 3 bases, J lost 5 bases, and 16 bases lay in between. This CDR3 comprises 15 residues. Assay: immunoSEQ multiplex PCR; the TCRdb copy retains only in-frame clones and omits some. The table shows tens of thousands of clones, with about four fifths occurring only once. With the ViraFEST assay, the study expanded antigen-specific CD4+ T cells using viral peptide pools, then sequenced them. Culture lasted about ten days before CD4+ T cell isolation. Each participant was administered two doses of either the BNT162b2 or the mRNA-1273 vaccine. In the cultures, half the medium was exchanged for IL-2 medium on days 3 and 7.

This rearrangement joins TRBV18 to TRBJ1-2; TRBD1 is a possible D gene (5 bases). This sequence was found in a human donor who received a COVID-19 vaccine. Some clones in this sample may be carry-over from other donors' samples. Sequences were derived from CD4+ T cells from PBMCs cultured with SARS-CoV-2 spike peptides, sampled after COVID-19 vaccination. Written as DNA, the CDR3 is TGTGCCAGCTCACCCGACAGCATCCTCACATATGGCTACACCTTC. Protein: CASSPDSILTYGYTF. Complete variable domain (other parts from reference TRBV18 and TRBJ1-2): NAGVMQNPRHLVRRRGQEARLRCSPMKGHSHVYWYRQLPEEGLKFMVYLQKENIIDESGMPKERFSAEFPKEGPSILRIQQVVRGDSAAYFCASSPDSILTYGYTFGSGTRLTVV.